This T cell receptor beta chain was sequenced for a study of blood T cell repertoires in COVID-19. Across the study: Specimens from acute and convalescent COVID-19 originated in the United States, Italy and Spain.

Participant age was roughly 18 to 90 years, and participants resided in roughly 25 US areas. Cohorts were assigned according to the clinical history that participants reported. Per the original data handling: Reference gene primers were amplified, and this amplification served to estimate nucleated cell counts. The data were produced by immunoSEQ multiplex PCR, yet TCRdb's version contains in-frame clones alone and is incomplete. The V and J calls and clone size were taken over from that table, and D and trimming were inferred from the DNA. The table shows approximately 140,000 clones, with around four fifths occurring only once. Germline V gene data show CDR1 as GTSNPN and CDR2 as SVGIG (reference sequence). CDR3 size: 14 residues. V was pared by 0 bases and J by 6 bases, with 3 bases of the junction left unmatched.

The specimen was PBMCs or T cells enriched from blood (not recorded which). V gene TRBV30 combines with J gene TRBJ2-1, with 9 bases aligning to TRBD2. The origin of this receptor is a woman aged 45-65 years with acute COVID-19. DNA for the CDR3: TGTGCCTGGAGTGTACTAGCGGGCCCCAATGAGCAGTTCTTC. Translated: CAWSVLAGPNEQFF.